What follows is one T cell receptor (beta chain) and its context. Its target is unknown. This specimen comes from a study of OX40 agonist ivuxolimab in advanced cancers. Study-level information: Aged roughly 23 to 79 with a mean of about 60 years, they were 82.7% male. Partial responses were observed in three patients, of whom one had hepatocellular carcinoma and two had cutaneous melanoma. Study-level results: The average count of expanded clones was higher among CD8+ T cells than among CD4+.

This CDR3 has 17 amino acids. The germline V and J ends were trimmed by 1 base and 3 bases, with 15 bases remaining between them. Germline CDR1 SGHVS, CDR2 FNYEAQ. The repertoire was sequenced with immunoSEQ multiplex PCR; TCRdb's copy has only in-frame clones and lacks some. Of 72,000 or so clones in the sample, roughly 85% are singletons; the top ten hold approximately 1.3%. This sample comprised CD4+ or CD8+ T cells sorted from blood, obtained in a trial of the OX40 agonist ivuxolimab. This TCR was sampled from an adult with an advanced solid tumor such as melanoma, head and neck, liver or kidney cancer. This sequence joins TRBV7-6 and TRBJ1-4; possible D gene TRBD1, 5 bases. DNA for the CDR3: TGTGCCAGCAGCTTAGGTTTGGGAGGGGTGCCTAATGAAAAACTGTTTTTT. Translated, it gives CASSLGLGGVPNEKLFF. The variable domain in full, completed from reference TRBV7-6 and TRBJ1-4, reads GAGVSQSPRYKVTKRGQDVALRCDPISGHVSLYWYRQALGQGPEFLTYFNYEAQQDKSGLPNDRFSAERPEGSISTLTIQRTEQRDSAMYRCASSLGLGGVPNEKLFFGSGTQLSVL.